Listed below are T cell receptor beta chains from one sample, sequenced in a study of naive and memory T cell subsets. TCRdb used MiXCR to reprocess the UMI-ligation and nested PCR reads, holding one entry per CDR3 protein. The sample gives some 110,000 distinct CDR3 sequences, about 14% of which show up once; 2.8% is in the top ten. Sequencing was done on a sample of naive CD8+ T cells from blood. Receptors were obtained from a human donor in good health. CDR3s include the opening cysteine and the closing phenylalanine or tryptophan. Each record gives: clone size, V gene, J gene, D gene, CDR3 protein, CDR3 DNA. A D gene is named only where the DNA matches it firmly. Expanded clones are given a class, and other clones once, few, many or no size at all.

clone_size: NA
v_call: TRBV24-1
j_call: TRBJ2-3
d_call: NA
cdr3_aa: CATSDSSTDTQYF
cdr3_nt: TGTGCCACCAGTGACAGTAGCACAGATACGCAGTATTTT

clone_size: few
v_call: TRBV7-9
j_call: TRBJ2-1
d_call: TRBD2
cdr3_aa: CASRVGTSTYNEQFF
cdr3_nt: TGTGCCAGCAGAGTGGGGACTAGCACTTACAATGAGCAGTTCTTC

clone_size: NA
v_call: TRBV27
j_call: TRBJ2-7
d_call: NA
cdr3_aa: CASSLLVSQGRYTEQYF
cdr3_nt: TGTGCCAGCAGTTTATTGGTTTCGCAGGGGAGGTATACCGAGCAGTACTTC

clone_size: few
v_call: TRBV7-2
j_call: TRBJ2-1
d_call: NA
cdr3_aa: CASSLREYNEQFF
cdr3_nt: TGTGCCAGCAGCTTAAGGGAATACAATGAGCAGTTCTTC

clone_size: NA
v_call: TRBV7-9
j_call: TRBJ2-7
d_call: NA
cdr3_aa: CASSLTGRAYEQYF
cdr3_nt: TGTGCCAGCAGCTTAACGGGGCGGGCCTACGAGCAGTACTTC

clone_size: NA
v_call: TRBV19
j_call: TRBJ2-6
d_call: NA
cdr3_aa: CASSSPLGDVLTF
cdr3_nt: TGTGCCAGTAGTTCTCCGCTGGGGGACGTCCTGACTTTC

clone_size: few
v_call: TRBV7-9
j_call: TRBJ2-2
d_call: NA
cdr3_aa: CASSPRTVNTGELFF
cdr3_nt: TGTGCCAGCAGCCCTCGGACTGTGAACACCGGGGAGCTGTTTTTT

clone_size: NA
v_call: TRBV13
j_call: TRBJ1-6
d_call: NA
cdr3_aa: CASSSGNSPLHF
cdr3_nt: TGTGCCAGCAGCTCCGGTAATTCACCCCTCCACTTT

clone_size: many
v_call: TRBV29-1
j_call: TRBJ2-1
d_call: NA
cdr3_aa: CSGGDRSSYNEQFF
cdr3_nt: TGCAGCGGGGGGGACCGAAGCTCCTACAATGAGCAGTTCTTC

clone_size: NA
v_call: TRBV19
j_call: TRBJ1-2
d_call: TRBD1
cdr3_aa: CASSPTRTGRNYGYTF
cdr3_nt: TGTGCCAGTAGCCCGACCCGGACAGGGAGGAACTATGGCTACACCTTC

clone_size: NA
v_call: TRBV7-3
j_call: TRBJ2-2
d_call: TRBD2
cdr3_aa: CASSFLAGGTGELFF
cdr3_nt: TGTGCCAGCAGCTTCCTAGCGGGGGGCACCGGGGAGCTGTTTTTT

clone_size: many
v_call: TRBV2
j_call: TRBJ2-1
d_call: NA
cdr3_aa: CASSPRTIKTGNEQFF
cdr3_nt: TGTGCCAGCAGCCCCAGGACTATTAAAACGGGCAATGAGCAGTTCTTC

clone_size: NA
v_call: TRBV4-3
j_call: TRBJ2-3
d_call: NA
cdr3_aa: CASSQFGAGAGTDTQYF
cdr3_nt: TGCGCCAGCAGCCAGTTCGGGGCGGGGGCCGGCACAGATACGCAGTATTTT

clone_size: many
v_call: TRBV5-4
j_call: TRBJ1-1
d_call: NA
cdr3_aa: CASRWTVNTEAFF
cdr3_nt: TGTGCCAGCAGATGGACAGTGAACACTGAAGCTTTCTTT

clone_size: many
v_call: TRBV12-3/TRBV12-4
j_call: TRBJ1-5
d_call: NA
cdr3_aa: CASNIAGTTGPQHF
cdr3_nt: TGTGCCAGCAATATCGCAGGGACCACTGGGCCCCAGCATTTT

clone_size: few
v_call: TRBV27
j_call: TRBJ2-1
d_call: TRBD2
cdr3_aa: CASSLGLAGTKLYNEQFF
cdr3_nt: TGTGCCAGCAGTCTCGGACTAGCGGGCACAAAATTGTACAATGAGCAGTTCTTC

clone_size: many
v_call: TRBV7-8
j_call: TRBJ2-1
d_call: TRBD2
cdr3_aa: CASSLRGGSSYNEQFF
cdr3_nt: TGTGCCAGCAGCTTACGCGGGGGAAGCTCCTACAATGAGCAGTTCTTC

clone_size: many
v_call: TRBV30
j_call: TRBJ2-7
d_call: NA
cdr3_aa: CAASDLSSYEQYF
cdr3_nt: TGTGCCGCTTCGGACCTGAGCTCCTACGAGCAGTACTTC

clone_size: many
v_call: TRBV27
j_call: TRBJ2-1
d_call: NA
cdr3_aa: CASSFTISHEQFF
cdr3_nt: TGTGCCAGCAGTTTTACGATCAGTCATGAGCAGTTCTTC

clone_size: many
v_call: TRBV12-3/TRBV12-4
j_call: TRBJ2-7
d_call: NA
cdr3_aa: CASSLGGLYEQYF
cdr3_nt: TGTGCCAGCAGTTTGGGGGGTCTCTACGAGCAGTACTTC

clone_size: few
v_call: TRBV5-1
j_call: TRBJ2-7
d_call: NA
cdr3_aa: CASSLVSGAPTYEQYF
cdr3_nt: TGCGCCAGCAGCTTGGTTTCGGGGGCTCCCACCTACGAGCAGTACTTC

clone_size: once
v_call: TRBV29-1
j_call: TRBJ2-1
d_call: NA
cdr3_aa: CSVEIRLTRTDNEQFF
cdr3_nt: TGCAGCGTTGAGATCCGTCTCACTAGGACGGACAATGAGCAGTTCTTC

clone_size: NA
v_call: TRBV5-5
j_call: TRBJ2-7
d_call: NA
cdr3_aa: CASSLDGTVQYF
cdr3_nt: TGTGCCAGCAGCTTGGACGGGACGGTGCAGTACTTC

clone_size: NA
v_call: TRBV12-3/TRBV12-4
j_call: TRBJ1-6
d_call: NA
cdr3_aa: CASTDVWGSSYNSPLHF
cdr3_nt: TGTGCCAGCACCGACGTTTGGGGGTCCTCCTATAATTCACCCCTCCACTTT

clone_size: many
v_call: TRBV4-3
j_call: TRBJ2-7
d_call: TRBD1
cdr3_aa: CASSWSQAASGGYEQYF
cdr3_nt: TGCGCCAGCAGCTGGAGCCAAGCTGCTTCAGGGGGCTACGAGCAGTACTTC

clone_size: NA
v_call: TRBV12-3/TRBV12-4
j_call: TRBJ1-1
d_call: NA
cdr3_aa: CASSGGFDLGEAFF
cdr3_nt: TGTGCCAGCAGTGGGGGGTTTGATCTGGGTGAAGCTTTCTTT

clone_size: few
v_call: TRBV7-9
j_call: TRBJ2-6
d_call: NA
cdr3_aa: CASSSTQKPSGANVLTF
cdr3_nt: TGTGCCAGCAGCTCGACCCAAAAACCCTCTGGGGCCAACGTCCTGACTTTC

clone_size: NA
v_call: TRBV28
j_call: TRBJ1-5
d_call: NA
cdr3_aa: CASSFTDWSPQHF
cdr3_nt: TGTGCCAGCAGTTTCACGGACTGGTCGCCCCAGCATTTT

clone_size: many
v_call: TRBV7-9
j_call: TRBJ1-2
d_call: TRBD1
cdr3_aa: CASSLTTGFNYGYTF
cdr3_nt: TGTGCCAGCAGCCTAACGACAGGGTTCAACTATGGCTACACCTTC

clone_size: few
v_call: TRBV29-1
j_call: TRBJ1-1
d_call: NA
cdr3_aa: CSGQSSNENTEAFF
cdr3_nt: TGCAGCGGCCAGAGTTCGAACGAGAACACTGAAGCTTTCTTT

clone_size: NA
v_call: TRBV27
j_call: TRBJ2-7
d_call: TRBD1
cdr3_aa: CASSSYGQAGEQYF
cdr3_nt: TGTGCCAGCAGTTCCTACGGACAGGCTGGGGAGCAGTACTTC

clone_size: NA
v_call: TRBV11-2
j_call: TRBJ1-2
d_call: NA
cdr3_aa: CASSLSLSYGYTF
cdr3_nt: TGTGCCAGCAGCTTGTCCCTCTCCTATGGCTACACCTTC

clone_size: few
v_call: TRBV12-3/TRBV12-4
j_call: TRBJ1-2
d_call: NA
cdr3_aa: CASSFRIPTRTEDHYGYTF
cdr3_nt: TGTGCCAGCAGTTTCCGCATTCCCACAAGGACAGAAGATCACTATGGCTACACCTTC

clone_size: few
v_call: TRBV12-3/TRBV12-4
j_call: TRBJ1-1
d_call: NA
cdr3_aa: CASSFGLNTEAFF
cdr3_nt: TGTGCCAGCAGCTTCGGGCTGAACACTGAAGCTTTCTTT

clone_size: NA
v_call: TRBV4-3
j_call: TRBJ1-6
d_call: NA
cdr3_aa: CASSQELSVYNSPLHF
cdr3_nt: TGCGCCAGCAGCCAAGAACTCAGCGTGTATAATTCACCCCTCCACTTT

clone_size: few
v_call: TRBV4-3
j_call: TRBJ2-1
d_call: TRBD2
cdr3_aa: CASSQDLQREISYNEQFF
cdr3_nt: TGCGCCAGCAGCCAAGATTTACAGCGGGAGATCTCCTACAATGAGCAGTTCTTC

clone_size: many
v_call: TRBV10-3
j_call: TRBJ2-7
d_call: NA
cdr3_aa: CAISEAYEQYF
cdr3_nt: TGTGCCATCAGTGAAGCTTACGAGCAGTACTTC

clone_size: NA
v_call: TRBV7-9
j_call: TRBJ2-3
d_call: NA
cdr3_aa: CASSTTSGTDTQYF
cdr3_nt: TGTGCCAGCAGCACCACTAGTGGAACAGATACGCAGTATTTT

clone_size: many
v_call: TRBV7-8
j_call: TRBJ1-5
d_call: TRBD1
cdr3_aa: CASSITGVDNQPQHF
cdr3_nt: TGTGCCAGCAGCATTACAGGGGTCGACAATCAGCCCCAGCATTTT

clone_size: many
v_call: TRBV19
j_call: TRBJ2-1
d_call: TRBD2
cdr3_aa: CASSMDSSGVYNEQFF
cdr3_nt: TGTGCCAGTAGTATGGATAGTAGCGGGGTATACAATGAGCAGTTCTTC

clone_size: NA
v_call: TRBV12-3/TRBV12-4
j_call: TRBJ2-1
d_call: TRBD1
cdr3_aa: CASHQPGQGGNEQFF
cdr3_nt: TGTGCCAGCCATCAACCGGGACAGGGTGGTAATGAGCAGTTCTTC

clone_size: few
v_call: TRBV11-3
j_call: TRBJ2-2
d_call: NA
cdr3_aa: CASSFGALYAGELFF
cdr3_nt: TGTGCCAGCAGCTTCGGGGCTTTATACGCCGGGGAGCTGTTTTTT

clone_size: many
v_call: TRBV4-2
j_call: TRBJ2-7
d_call: NA
cdr3_aa: CASSQEGGGGHYEQYF
cdr3_nt: TGTGCCAGCAGCCAAGAGGGGGGTGGAGGGCACTACGAGCAGTACTTC

clone_size: NA
v_call: TRBV7-9
j_call: TRBJ2-5
d_call: TRBD2
cdr3_aa: CASSHSPSGGPLQETQYF
cdr3_nt: TGTGCCAGCAGCCACAGCCCGAGCGGGGGGCCCCTTCAAGAGACCCAGTACTTC

clone_size: NA
v_call: TRBV25-1
j_call: TRBJ1-2
d_call: NA
cdr3_aa: CASSEDGGEGGYTF
cdr3_nt: TGTGCCAGCAGTGAAGATGGGGGCGAGGGCGGCTACACCTTC

clone_size: many
v_call: TRBV4-3
j_call: TRBJ2-2
d_call: NA
cdr3_aa: CASSQDKVGTGELFF
cdr3_nt: TGCGCCAGCAGCCAAGATAAGGTCGGGACCGGGGAGCTGTTTTTT

clone_size: few
v_call: TRBV28
j_call: TRBJ1-2
d_call: NA
cdr3_aa: CASRKSGDGYGYTF
cdr3_nt: TGTGCCAGTAGAAAAAGTGGGGATGGCTATGGCTACACCTTC

clone_size: NA
v_call: TRBV15
j_call: TRBJ1-5
d_call: NA
cdr3_aa: CATSNSGQPVGPQHF
cdr3_nt: TGTGCCACCAGCAACTCAGGACAGCCGGTCGGGCCCCAGCATTTT

clone_size: few
v_call: TRBV5-1
j_call: TRBJ2-1
d_call: TRBD1
cdr3_aa: CASSLAGTGYDNEQFF
cdr3_nt: TGCGCCAGCAGCTTGGCCGGGACAGGGTACGACAATGAGCAGTTCTTC

clone_size: few
v_call: TRBV9
j_call: TRBJ1-6
d_call: TRBD1
cdr3_aa: CASSVETGGNSPLHF
cdr3_nt: TGTGCCAGCAGCGTAGAGACAGGGGGAAATTCACCCCTCCACTTT

clone_size: NA
v_call: TRBV12-3/TRBV12-4
j_call: TRBJ2-7
d_call: TRBD2
cdr3_aa: CASSLTSGEISYEQYF
cdr3_nt: TGTGCCAGCAGTTTGACTAGCGGAGAGATATCCTACGAGCAGTACTTC